This is a list of T cell receptor beta chains from one sample in a study of identical twins. TCRdb re-called the 5' RACE reads with MiXCR, one entry per CDR3 protein. The sample includes approximately 890,000 distinct CDR3 sequences, around 12% of them seen just once. These data were likewise used in another study, on yellow fever vaccine responses in identical twins.

The source material was PBMCs. Source of these receptors: a woman aged 18-29 years in good health. CDR3s include the opening cysteine and the closing phenylalanine or tryptophan. The D gene is left open where the match is weak. A clone size is listed for some rows: how often the clone was seen (once, few, many), or a class if it is expanded.

D gene	J gene	V gene	CDR3 length	clone size	CDR3 protein	CDR3 DNA
-	TRBJ2-1	TRBV29-1	10	few	CSAFIGEQFF	TGCAGCGCTTTTATTGGGGAGCAGTTCTTC
-	TRBJ2-5	TRBV5-1	15	-	CASSLETAGPGTQYF	TGCGCCAGCAGCTTGGAAACAGCCGGACCGGGGACCCAGTACTTC
-	TRBJ2-3	TRBV19	14	-	CASTTSTLTDTQYF	TGTGCCAGCACTACTAGTACCCTCACAGATACGCAGTATTTT
-	TRBJ1-6	TRBV7-8	13	few	CASSNPGQSPLHF	TGTGCCAGCAGCAATCCAGGGCAATCACCCCTCCACTTT
-	TRBJ2-7	TRBV20-1	14	many	CSATVRLVLGEQYF	TGCAGTGCTACCGTTAGACTAGTTCTGGGCGAGCAGTACTTC
TRBD1	TRBJ2-7	TRBV10-2	15	-	CATLRGTGGRVEQYF	TGCGCCACCCTAAGAGGGACAGGGGGCAGGGTCGAGCAGTACTTC
-	TRBJ2-7	TRBV20-1	15	few	CSARDREIGLYEQYF	TGCAGTGCTAGAGATCGAGAGATAGGGCTCTACGAGCAGTACTTC
TRBD2	TRBJ2-1	TRBV4-1	18	many	CASSRSGTSGSSYNEQFF	TGCGCCAGCAGCAGATCCGGGACTAGCGGAAGCTCCTACAATGAGCAGTTCTTC
-	TRBJ1-5	TRBV6-1	14	few	CASRDVNSNQPQHF	TGTGCCTCGAGGGATGTTAATAGCAATCAGCCCCAGCATTTT
-	TRBJ2-2	TRBV18	16	-	CASSPGNKPNTGELFF	TGTGCCAGCTCACCTGGGAACAAACCGAACACCGGGGAGCTGTTTTTT
TRBD1	TRBJ1-4	TRBV27	16	few	CASSRDRQGTNEKLFF	TGTGCCAGCAGCCGGGACAGACAAGGAACTAATGAAAAACTGTTTTTT
-	TRBJ1-6	TRBV27	15	few	CASSLKGFHNSPLHF	TGTGCCAGCAGTTTAAAGGGGTTTCATAATTCACCCCTCCACTTT
-	TRBJ2-2	TRBV5-4	15	few	CASSEGSGNTGELFF	TGTGCCAGCAGCGAGGGTTCAGGAAACACCGGGGAGCTGTTTTTT
-	TRBJ2-3	TRBV10-3	14	many	CAIRGTSGGDTQYF	TGTGCCATCAGAGGGACCTCCGGGGGAGATACGCAGTATTTT
-	TRBJ2-2	TRBV4-1	14	-	CASSPSLLVGELFF	TGCGCCAGCAGCCCCTCCCTACTGGTCGGGGAGCTGTTTTTT
-	TRBJ2-3	TRBV18	15	-	CASSPQGHTTDTQYF	TGTGCCAGCTCACCACAGGGGCACACCACAGATACGCAGTATTTT
-	TRBJ2-1	TRBV7-9	13	-	CASSPGYYNEQFF	TGTGCCAGCAGCCCCGGATACTACAATGAGCAGTTCTTC
-	TRBJ2-7	TRBV15	16	-	CATSRLAGTKAYEQYF	TGTGCCACCAGCAGGCTCGCCGGGACAAAGGCCTACGAGCAGTACTTC
TRBD1	TRBJ2-3	TRBV5-6	14	-	CASSPGTGADTQYF	TGTGCCAGCAGCCCGGGGACAGGGGCGGATACGCAGTATTTT
TRBD2	TRBJ2-3	TRBV7-3	14	few	CASSSGLAEPTQYF	TGTGCCAGCAGCTCCGGACTAGCGGAGCCTACGCAGTATTTT
-	TRBJ2-1	TRBV9	14	many	CASSPLRVDNEQFF	TGTGCCAGCAGCCCCCTAAGGGTCGACAATGAGCAGTTCTTC
TRBD2	TRBJ2-2	TRBV4-1	20	-	CASSQPPWRSGGWNTGELFF	TGCGCCAGCAGCCAACCACCGTGGCGTAGCGGGGGGTGGAACACCGGGGAGCTGTTTTTT
TRBD2	TRBJ2-2	TRBV11-2	17	-	CASSKLAGGQNTGELFF	TGTGCCAGCAGCAAACTAGCGGGGGGTCAAAACACCGGGGAGCTGTTTTTT
-	TRBJ2-5	TRBV3-1	15	-	CASSQGARETGTQYF	TGTGCCAGCAGCCAAGGGGCCAGGGAAACGGGGACCCAGTACTTC
TRBD1	TRBJ1-5	TRBV14	17	few	CASSPRDRDVSNQPQHF	TGTGCCAGCAGCCCTCGGGACAGGGACGTAAGCAATCAGCCCCAGCATTTT
TRBD1	TRBJ2-7	TRBV3-1	14	many	CASSLRTGRYEQYF	TGTGCCAGCAGCCTAAGGACAGGGCGCTACGAGCAGTACTTC
-	TRBJ1-2	TRBV19	14	few	CASSIAGGNYGYTF	TGTGCCAGTAGTATCGCGGGCGGGAACTATGGCTACACCTTC
TRBD2	TRBJ2-1	TRBV3-1	18	-	CASSQAGLAGGPYNEQFF	TGTGCCAGCAGCCAAGCCGGACTAGCGGGAGGACCCTACAATGAGCAGTTCTTC
TRBD1	TRBJ2-6	TRBV29-1	17	few	CSVDGTGRYSGANVLTF	TGCAGCGTTGATGGGACAGGGCGTTACTCTGGGGCCAACGTCCTGACTTTC
TRBD1	TRBJ2-7	TRBV28	14	many	CASSSGQGRYEQYF	TGTGCCAGCAGTTCGGGACAGGGGAGGTACGAGCAGTACTTC
TRBD2	TRBJ2-7	TRBV11-3	14	-	CASTETSGSYEQYF	TGTGCCAGCACCGAAACTAGCGGGAGCTACGAGCAGTACTTC
-	TRBJ2-7	TRBV20-1	11	few	CSASGLYEQYF	TGCAGTGCCTCCGGACTGTACGAGCAGTACTTC
-	TRBJ1-3	TRBV28	14	many	CASSPGTSGNTIYF	TGTGCCAGCAGCCCTGGGACTTCTGGAAACACCATATATTTT